The source of this T cell receptor beta chain is a study of tumor-infiltrating lymphocytes in primary liver carcinoma. Total RNA and DNA came together from around 20-30 mg of bulk tissue without cell sorting. From approximately 450 ng total RNA, TCR beta cDNA was generated with a primer in the constant region. Slightly modified ARM-PCR served as the procedure for the TCR beta libraries. These libraries came from three rounds of nested multiplex PCR. TRBV1-TRBV30 forward primers paired with a C-beta reverse primer drove the first two PCR rounds, about 9 cycles each. Via MiXCR, TCRdb re-called the multiplex PCR reads, giving one row per CDR3 protein. The sample carries fewer than 80,000 distinct CDR3 sequences, roughly two thirds recorded once. In the case of this clonotype: The junction shows a germline mismatch at one end, possibly a read error.

There are 16 residues in the CDR3. The germline V gene encodes CDR1 SGHAT and CDR2 FQNNGV. Sample: tumor-adjacent normal liver tissue. This sequence originates from a man aged 35-49 years with primary liver carcinoma and hepatitis B virus infection. The chain uses TRBV11-2 and TRBJ1-1; no clear D gene. CDR3 amino acids: CASSLAYGETVTEPFF. CDR3 nucleotides: TGTGCCAGCAGCTTAGCCTACGGGGAGACGGTAACTGAACCTTTCTTT.